The present T cell receptor (beta chain) was sequenced within a study of blood T cell repertoires in COVID-19. Looking at the study overall: Acute and convalescent COVID-19 samples came from the United States, Italy and Spain. Sources were T cells, B-cell-depleted T cells, or PBMCs; the material itself was cDNA or gDNA.

Source study methods: The assay estimated nucleated cells by amplifying reference gene primers. Measured with immunoSEQ multiplex PCR; TCRdb has only the in-frame clones, and not every one. V and J calls and clone size are as listed in that table; D and trimming were resolved from the DNA. In the table there are approximately 670,000 clones, 85% to 90% of which are singletons. This clone was seen only a few times. The CDR3 is made up of 13 amino acids. Trimming took 0 bases from V and 4 from J, leaving 6 bases between them. This receptor was obtained from a woman in her late teens or twenties with acute or convalescent COVID-19. V is TRBV12-3 or TRBV12-4 and J is TRBJ1-2, with D unclear. Sequences were obtained from peripheral blood. The CDR3 loop is CASSLAAGYGYTF. CDR3 DNA: TGTGCCAGCAGTTTAGCAGCAGGCTATGGCTACACCTTC.